This TCR beta chain was recovered during a study of cytomegalovirus exposure and HLA in healthy donors. Study-level findings and limits: Testing in vitro showed a few CMV-associated chains specific for CMV antigens. It was about 150 TCR beta chains that were listed as cytomegalovirus-associated.

Concerning this clone itself: Antigen unknown.

Profiled with immunoSEQ multiplex PCR; TCRdb holds only in-frame clones, not every one. The sample carries 150,000 to 200,000 clones, about 81% recorded once. From germline, CDR1 is SGHAT and CDR2 FQNNGV. V lost 0 bases and J 6 bases, leaving 16 bases between the germline ends. There are 16 residues in the CDR3. This chain uses TRBV11-2 with TRBJ2-3; the D gene is possibly TRBD1 (5 bases). The sequenced material came from PBMCs. The sequence derives from a woman in her twenties or thirties in good health and CMV-seronegative. The CDR3 DNA sequence: TGTGCCAGCAGCTTAGATCGCTCTAATTCAGGGGATACGCAGTATTTT. It encodes CASSLDRSNSGDTQYF.